The rows below give T cell receptor beta chains drawn from one sample of a study of OX40 agonist ivuxolimab in advanced cancers. Assay: immunoSEQ multiplex PCR; the TCRdb copy retains only in-frame clones and omits some. The sample records about 70,000 clones, almost 90% being singletons. This specimen was CD4+ or CD8+ T cells sorted from blood, taken in a trial of the OX40 agonist ivuxolimab. The receptors here all came from an adult with an advanced solid tumor such as melanoma, head and neck, liver or kidney cancer. Both conserved end residues are part of each CDR3. The D gene is left open where the match is weak. Clone size is shown for a subset of rows, as once, few, many or a class of expanded clone.

>-|TRBV5-4|TRBD1|TRBJ1-1
TGTGCCAGCAGCTCCGGACAGGGGTTTGTGGCTTTCTTT
CASSSGQGFVAFF
>-|TRBV30|-|TRBJ2-1
TGTGCCTGGAGTGTCGGGTCTGACAATGAGCAGTTCTTC
CAWSVGSDNEQFF
>-|TRBV5-1|-|TRBJ2-3
TGCGCCAGCAACACTCAGACCTGGACAGATACGCAGTATTTT
CASNTQTWTDTQYF
>-|TRBV4-3|TRBD2|TRBJ2-1
TGCGCCAGCAGCCGCGGCGCTAGCGGTTCTTCCTACAATGAGCAGTTCTTC
CASSRGASGSSYNEQFF
>-|TRBV7-9|TRBD2|TRBJ2-1
TGTGCCAGCAGCCTCTTAGCGGGGAGGGTCAAGTTCTTC
CASSLLAGRVKFF
>-|TRBV28|-|TRBJ1-2
TGTGCCAGCAGTACACAGGGACCCTATGGCTACACCTTC
CASSTQGPYGYTF
>-|TRBV18|TRBD1|TRBJ2-5
TGTGCCAGCTCACGGACAGGGGAAAAGGGAGAGACCCAGTACTTC
CASSRTGEKGETQYF
>-|TRBV5-1|-|TRBJ1-6
TGCGCCAGCAGCTTGGGACAGCCGGGTTCCTATAATTCACCCCTCCACTTT
CASSLGQPGSYNSPLHF
>once|TRBV19|TRBD1|TRBJ2-7
TGTGCCAGTAGTATTCAGGGGGCGATCTACGAGCAGTACTTC
CASSIQGAIYEQYF
>-|TRBV4-2|TRBD2|TRBJ2-7
TGTGCCAGCAGCCAAGTTGACTCGGGACTAGCGGCCTCCTACGAGCAGTACTTC
CASSQVDSGLAASYEQYF
>once|TRBV7-9|TRBD1|TRBJ1-4
TGTGCCAGCCAGTCTGGACAGGGTGATATTGGAAAACTGTTTTTT
CASQSGQGDIGKLFF
>-|TRBV12-5|-|TRBJ1-2
TGTGCTAGTGGAAAGGGACCAGCCTATGGCTACACCTTC
CASGKGPAYGYTF
>-|TRBV14|-|TRBJ1-4
TGTGCCAGCAGCCAATTTTCCCCACGTCTGGGTGAAAAACTGTTTTTT
CASSQFSPRLGEKLFF
>few|TRBV15|-|TRBJ2-1
TGTGCCACCAGCAGAGATCGGGGGGCTTACTCCTACAATGAGCAGTTCTTC
CATSRDRGAYSYNEQFF
>-|TRBV2|TRBD1|TRBJ1-4
TGTGCCAGCAGTATACAGGGGAATAATGAAAAACTGTTTTTT
CASSIQGNNEKLFF
>-|TRBV5-6|TRBD2|TRBJ2-1
TGTGCCAGCAGCCCCGGAACCGGGACTAGCGGGGGCAATGAGCAGTTCTTC
CASSPGTGTSGGNEQFF
>few|TRBV7-8|-|TRBJ1-1
TGTGCCAGCAGCTTAAAGCGGCAGTTAAACACTGAAGCTTTCTTT
CASSLKRQLNTEAFF
>-|TRBV6-1|TRBD1|TRBJ1-5
TGTGCCAGCAGGACCCGGGACAGGGGGTTTCAGCCCCAGCATTTT
CASRTRDRGFQPQHF
>-|TRBV7-2|-|TRBJ2-5
TGTGCCAGCAGCTTTCAGGGGAGGCCAGAGACCCAGTACTTC
CASSFQGRPETQYF
>-|TRBV5-1|-|TRBJ1-1
TGCGCCAGCAGCTTGGTTGTGACAGGGAACACTGAAGCTTTCTTT
CASSLVVTGNTEAFF
>-|TRBV7-3|-|TRBJ1-3
TGTGCCAGCAGCTCCGGGGTAGGGTCTGGAAACACCATATATTTT
CASSSGVGSGNTIYF
>-|TRBV4-1|TRBD2|TRBJ2-7
TGCGCCAGCCGGGGGGGTTGGCGGGAGGAGAGGTCCTACGAGCAGTACTTC
CASRGGWREERSYEQYF
>-|TRBV7-3|-|TRBJ2-7
TGTGCCAGCAGCTTAGGAGAGGGAGGCTACGAGCAGTACTTC
CASSLGEGGYEQYF
>-|TRBV7-3|TRBD2|TRBJ2-5
TGTGCCAGCAGCCCTGGACTAGCGGGGGGCCAAGAGACCCAGTACTTC
CASSPGLAGGQETQYF
>once|TRBV7-9|-|TRBJ2-1
TGTGCCAGCATCTTTAGCGGTGAGCAGTTCTTC
CASIFSGEQFF
>-|TRBV6-5|-|TRBJ2-2
TGTGCCAGCAGTTATGACAGGACGGCCGGGGAGCTGTTTTTT
CASSYDRTAGELFF
>-|TRBV6-1|TRBD1|TRBJ2-3
TGTGCCAGCAGTTTCGACAGGGGCACAGATACGCAGTATTTT
CASSFDRGTDTQYF
>-|TRBV6-1|TRBD2|TRBJ2-5
TGTGCCAGCACCGGACTAGCGGAAGAGACCCAGTACTTC
CASTGLAEETQYF
>-|TRBV18|TRBD1|TRBJ2-7
TGTGCCAGCTCACCACCGAGGCGGACAGGTCCGTACGAGCAGTACTTC
CASSPPRRTGPYEQYF